These 29 T cell receptor beta chains originate from one sample sequenced in a study of T-cell memory formation after mild COVID-19. TCRdb used MiXCR to reprocess the 5' RACE reads, holding one entry per CDR3 protein. This table holds under 450,000 distinct CDR3 sequences, around a quarter found once. What was sequenced was PBMCs or a T cell subset sorted from them (not recorded which). The receptors shown here come from an adult woman who had mild COVID-19 (a few samples of this study predate the infection). Cell type and time point are not known.

The CDR3 sequence is CASSTPGGRYETQYF. The CDR3 nucleotides read TGTGCCAGCAGTACCCCCGGCGGGAGGTATGAGACCCAGTACTTC. The chain employs TRBV6-5 and TRBJ2-5; TRBD2 agrees at 8 bases. Germline lookup yields CDR1 MNHEY and CDR2 SVGAGI. There are 15 residues in the CDR3. With 5 bases clipped from V and 5 bases from J, the junction kept 10 bases outside the gene matches.

This clonotype was seen many times. This chain connects TRBV24-1 to TRBJ1-1, with a weak D call TRBD1 (5 bases). The CDR3 consists of 13 residues. Germline lookup yields CDR1 KGHDR and CDR2 SFDVKD. The V end was cut by 1 base, the J end by 9 bases, with 11 bases between. The CDR3 DNA reads as TGTGCCACCAGTGATTTTTCCGGGGGAAAAGCTTTCTTT. Protein sequence: CATSDFSGGKAFF.

This clonotype was observed a handful of times. The rearrangement uses TRBV27 and TRBJ1-1; D might be TRBD1 (6 bases). Germline V lookup: CDR1 MNHEY, CDR2 SMNVEV (reference sequence). The V end was cut by 5 bases, the J end by 0 bases, with 16 bases between. The CDR3 sequence is 16 residues long. DNA for the CDR3: TGTGCCAGCAGTCAGCGCGCAGGGGTTATGAACACTGAAGCTTTCTTT. The encoded protein is CASSQRAGVMNTEAFF.

This chain uses TRBV7-9 with TRBJ2-1; 13 nucleotides agree with TRBD2. Germline-derived CDR1 and CDR2 are SEHNR and FQNEAQ (reference sequence). The junction had 19 bases not matched to a gene; V was cut back by 2 bases and J by 0 bases. The CDR3 covers 23 residues. The CDR3 nucleotides are TGTGCCAGCAGCTTAAGTGTTATTGGACTAGCGGGAGAAGGAAGCCTCTCCTACAATGAGCAGTTCTTC. Protein sequence: CASSLSVIGLAGEGSLSYNEQFF.

The table lists this clonotype with a few counts. V is TRBV12-3 or TRBV12-4 and J is TRBJ1-2; D not certain. This CDR3 has 13 residues. The germline V and J ends were trimmed by 7 bases and 0 bases, with 9 bases remaining between them. CDR3 region: CASTLTANYGYTF. CDR3 DNA sequence: TGTGCCAGCACCTTGACGGCTAACTATGGCTACACCTTC.

The chain links TRBV9 to TRBJ2-3; TRBD2 aligns across 10 bases. V lost 4 bases, J lost 4 bases, and 6 bases stayed unmatched. CDR3 length equals 15 residues. From germline, CDR1 is SGDLS and CDR2 YYNGEE. CDR3 sequence (DNA): TGTGCCAGCAGCCTTAGCGGGGGGCCGCCAGATACGCAGTATTTT. It codes for CASSLSGGPPDTQYF.

The CDR3 DNA reads as TGTGCCAGCAGTTTCTCAAGGGGAGCTGATACGCAGTATTTT. This sequence encodes CASSFSRGADTQYF. This sequence joins TRBV11-3 and TRBJ2-3; D may match TRBD1 or TRBD2 (5 bases each). Germline V gene sequence: CDR1 SGHNT, CDR2 YENEEA. The CDR3 runs 14 residues. The germline V and J ends were trimmed by 6 bases and 6 bases, with 16 bases remaining between them.

The genes are TRBV4-1 and TRBJ1-4; a weak D match, TRBD1 (5 bases). V was cut by 4 bases and J by 10 bases, with 13 bases left in between. The CDR3 loop spans 13 amino acids. The germline V gene has CDR1 MGHRA and CDR2 YSYEKL. The CDR3 bases are TGCGCCAGCAGCCTGCAGGGAGAGGGAAAACTGTTTTTT. Translating it yields CASSLQGEGKLFF.

The chain links TRBV29-1 to TRBJ1-2, with D hard to call. The germline CDR1 and CDR2 sequences are SQVTM and ANQGSEA. With 4 bases removed from V and 8 bases from J, the gap between germline ends came to 17 bases. The CDR3 contains 13 residues. In DNA, the CDR3 is TGCAGCGTTGTGATACCTGGACTAGGAGGCTACACCTTC. The encoded protein is CSVVIPGLGGYTF.

This clonotype was counted a single time. The rearrangement links TRBV20-1 to TRBJ2-7; TRBD1 might be the D (6 bases). The CDR3 is 16 amino acids. CDR1 is DFQATT and CDR2 is SNEGSKA in the germline V gene (reference sequence). Trimming stripped 0 bases from V and 3 bases from J, with 18 bases between. The DNA for the CDR3 is TGCAGTGCTAGAGACTACTTACAGGGTCGGGTCTACGAGCAGTACTTC. Its translation: CSARDYLQGRVYEQYF.

In regard to this clonotype: This could be a read error, since a much larger clone is one nucleotide away. This chain joins TRBV7-2 and TRBJ2-7; TRBD1 matches at 8 bases. CDR3 length: 13 residues. J gave up 5 bases and V 2 bases, and 2 bases lay outside the gene matches. Germline-derived CDR1 and CDR2 are SGHTA and FQGNSA. The CDR3 protein is CASSLQGAHEQYF. The DNA for the CDR3 is TGTGCCAGCAGCTTACAGGGGGCCCACGAGCAGTACTTC.

The chain employs TRBV20-1 and TRBJ1-4; TRBD1 matches 8 bases. The germline V gene encodes CDR1 DFQATT and CDR2 SNEGSKA (reference sequence). V shed 3 bases, J shed 3 bases, and the junction held 6 bases outside the gene matches. CDR3 size: 15 residues. In DNA, the CDR3 is TGCAGTGCTAGTCAGGGGGCTCGGTCTAATGAAAAACTGTTTTTT. It yields the protein CSASQGARSNEKLFF.

This clonotype was seen a handful of times. The chain links TRBV2 to TRBJ2-3; 12 nucleotides agree with TRBD2. In germline, CDR1 is SNHLY, CDR2 FYNNEI. Germline trimming cut 2 bases from V and 5 bases from J; bases unmatched to any gene: 5. The CDR3 has 16 residues. The CDR3 nucleotides read TGTGCCAGCAGTGAACTAGCGGGGGGGCGTGGAGATACGCAGTATTTT. Its translation is CASSELAGGRGDTQYF.

This clonotype appeared a few times. This chain uses TRBV7-2 with TRBJ1-5, with D uncertain. CDR3 size: 13 residues. Between the trimmed V and J ends, which lost 2 bases and 7 bases, there was a span of 9 bases. Germline V lookup: CDR1 SGHTA, CDR2 FQGNSA. CDR3 DNA sequence: TGTGCCAGCAGCTTATCCGCGAACCAGCCCCAGCATTTT. Residues: CASSLSANQPQHF.

The chain joins TRBV7-2 to TRBJ2-4, with 7 bases fitting TRBD1. The CDR3 runs 15 residues. J lost 9 bases, V lost 7 bases, and 15 bases had no gene match. In germline, CDR1 is SGHTA, CDR2 FQGNSA. This CDR3 is CASTPGQVHGGIQYF. For the CDR3, the DNA is TGTGCCAGCACCCCCGGACAGGTCCACGGAGGCATTCAGTACTTC.

The CDR3 DNA is TGTGCCAGCAGTGGTCCCGGTGGGGAGACCCAGTACTTC. It codes for CASSGPGGETQYF. This chain joins TRBV2 and TRBJ2-5; D uncertain. Deletions cut 4 bases from V and 5 bases from J, with 11 bases between. This CDR3 has 13 amino acids. The germline V gene has CDR1 SNHLY and CDR2 FYNNEI.

V gene TRBV14 combines with J gene TRBJ1-4; 9 bases align to TRBD1. The CDR3 runs to 16 residues. CDR1 and CDR2 from the germline V gene are SGHDN and FVKESK. The V and J ends lost 2 bases and 9 bases, in that order; junction bases with no gene match: 10. CDR3 sequence reads: CASSQSGTGLMKKLFF. DNA of the CDR3: TGTGCCAGCAGCCAATCTGGGACAGGGCTGATGAAAAAACTGTTTTTT. Drawing the rest from reference TRBV14 and TRBJ1-4, the complete variable domain is EAGVTQFPSHSVIEKGQTVTLRCDPISGHDNLYWYRRVMGKEIKFLLHFVKESKQDESGMPNNRFLAERTGGTYSTLKVQPAELEDSGVYFCASSQSGTGLMKKLFFGSGTQLSVL.

This chain joins TRBV20-1 and TRBJ2-1; D is perhaps TRBD1 (5 bases). V was pared by 1 base and J by 5 bases, with 9 bases between. There are 13 residues in the CDR3. Per the germline V gene, CDR1 is DFQATT and CDR2 is SNEGSKA (reference sequence). CDR3 nucleotide sequence: TGCAGTGCTAGAGTCGTAGGGGACAATGAGCAGTTCTTC. This translates into CSARVVGDNEQFF.

The chain joins TRBV18 to TRBJ1-4; the match to TRBD1 covers 8 bases. Germline CDR1 and CDR2: KGHSH and LQKENI. Losses at the gene ends were 8 bases for V and 2 bases for J; bases not matched to a gene: 7. The length of the CDR3 is 15 residues. The CDR3 sequence: CASGDRQGTNEKLFF. CDR3 DNA sequence: TGTGCCAGCGGAGACCGACAGGGGACTAATGAAAAACTGTTTTTT.

This clonotype was recorded a few times. The CDR3 is CASSPSTGEQFF. The CDR3, as DNA: TGTGCCAGCTCACCATCGACTGGTGAGCAGTTCTTC. The chain links TRBV18 to TRBJ2-1; no reliable D call. Trimming cost V 2 bases and J 9 bases, with 8 bases left between them. The CDR3 totals 12 residues. Per the germline V gene, CDR1 is KGHSH and CDR2 is LQKENI.

This clonotype occurred a few times. This sequence joins TRBV29-1 and TRBJ1-1; 7 bases match TRBD1. V dropped 7 bases and J dropped 3; count of bases not matched to a gene: 11. This CDR3 spans 14 amino acids. CDR1 and CDR2 from the germline V gene are SQVTM and ANQGSEA. Here the CDR3 reads CSAGTAGGDTEAFF. The DNA of the CDR3 is TGCAGCGCCGGGACCGCAGGGGGGGACACTGAAGCTTTCTTT.

CDR3: CASSQASRWGTSGANVLTF. CDR3 in DNA: TGTGCCAGCAGCCAAGCGAGTCGTTGGGGCACCTCTGGGGCCAACGTCCTGACTTTC. The chain uses TRBV3-1 and TRBJ2-6; weak D call: TRBD1 (5 bases). Trimming took 1 base from V and 0 from J, leaving 16 bases between them. This CDR3 spans 19 amino acids. Germline CDR1 reads LGHDT; CDR2 reads YNNKEL (reference sequence).

The V call is TRBV29-1, the J call TRBJ2-1, with TRBD2 matching 9 bases. V shed 7 bases, J shed 7 bases, and the junction held 8 bases outside the gene matches. The germline V gene encodes CDR1 SQVTM and CDR2 ANQGSEA. The CDR3 loop spans 13 amino acids. The CDR3 reads CSARASGKNEQFF. The CDR3 DNA reads TGCAGCGCTAGGGCTAGCGGGAAAAATGAGCAGTTCTTC.

The genes are TRBV15 and TRBJ1-1; D is perhaps TRBD1 (5 bases). CDR3 length: 13 residues. The germline CDR1 and CDR2 sequences are LNHNV and YYDKDF (reference sequence). V lost 1 base, J lost 6 bases, and 9 bases lay in between. The CDR3 reads CATSRADRAEAFF. The CDR3, as DNA: TGTGCCACCAGCAGAGCAGACAGAGCTGAAGCTTTCTTT.

The rearrangement uses TRBV5-1 and TRBJ2-7; a weak D match, TRBD1 (7 bases). Trimming took off 4 bases at V and 2 bases at J, with 13 bases between the two ends. The germline V gene encodes CDR1 SGHRS and CDR2 YFSETQ. This CDR3 is built from 14 residues. The CDR3 DNA is TGCGCCAGCAGCACTTCAGGGGGGACCTACGAGCAGTACTTC. The encoded protein is CASSTSGGTYEQYF.

This clonotype has at least ten counts. The J gene is TRBJ2-1, the V gene TRBV15; D might be TRBD1 (6 bases). Germline V gene sequence: CDR1 LNHNV, CDR2 YYDKDF (reference sequence). The CDR3 is 12 amino acids. Trimming shortened V by 5 bases and J by 7 bases, and 9 bases separated the two germline ends. The CDR3 sequence is CATSEQGNEQFF. The CDR3 nucleotides are TGTGCCACCAGCGAACAGGGAAATGAGCAGTTCTTC. Using reference TRBV15 and TRBJ2-1 for the parts outside the CDR3, the full variable domain is DAMVIQNPRYQVTQFGKPVTLSCSQTLNHNVMYWYQQKSSQAPKLLFHYYDKDFNNEADTPDNFQSRRPNTSFCFLDIRSPGLGDTAMYLCATSEQGNEQFFGPGTRLTVL.

Written as DNA, the CDR3 is TGTGCCAGCAGAGGGGACAGCCTAAACTATGGCTACACCTTC. It encodes CASRGDSLNYGYTF. The J gene is TRBJ1-2, the V gene TRBV27; 7 nucleotides line up with TRBD1. This CDR3 contains 14 residues. Trimming removed 6 bases from V and 2 bases from J; junction bases left unmatched: 6. Germline V lookup: CDR1 MNHEY, CDR2 SMNVEV (reference sequence).

This chain joins TRBV21-1 and TRBJ1-1. TRBV21-1 is termed a pseudogene. The CDR3 runs to 15 residues. For the CDR3, the DNA is TGTGCCAGCAGCAAACCGTGGCACCCGAACACTGAAGCTTTCTTT. It translates to CASSKPWHPNTEAFF.

CDR3: CASSLDPEIYNEQFF. The CDR3 DNA sequence: TGTGCCAGCAGCTTGGATCCGGAAATTTACAATGAGCAGTTCTTC. This sequence joins TRBV5-6 and TRBJ2-1, with D unresolved. Germline CDR1 is SGHDT and CDR2 is YYEEEE. The CDR3 runs to 15 residues. Trimming left V 0 bases short and J 4 bases short, with 11 bases between.